This is a list of T cell receptor beta chains from one sample in a study of shared T cell receptors in the human thymus. Sequencing was performed with immunoSEQ multiplex PCR; in TCRdb, only in-frame clones are kept and a portion is missing. The table lists 640,000 or so clones, roughly 86% of them singletons, with under 0.01% in the top ten. These sequences were also reported in another study, on human thymus T cells.

Sequencing used thymocytes. The receptors derive from a boy under two years old with a congenital heart defect. The CDR3 runs from the conserved cysteine through the conserved F or W. The D gene is left open where the match is weak. Where a row states a size, it is once, few, many or the class of an expanded clone; other rows omit it.

CDR3 length	V gene	clone size	D gene	J gene	CDR3 DNA	CDR3 protein
13	TRBV7-3	once	NA	TRBJ1-1	TGTGCCAGCAGCTTTGGACATGAGGATGGAGCTTTCTTT	CASSFGHEDGAFF
12	TRBV12-5	NA	NA	TRBJ1-2	TGTGCTAGTGGTCCCCGGTTCTATGGCTACACCTTC	CASGPRFYGYTF
15	TRBV13	NA	NA	TRBJ2-5	TGTGCCAGCAGCTTTAGGGGACAAGGATCCGAGGACCAGTACTTC	CASSFRGQGSEDQYF
13	TRBV19	NA	TRBD1	TRBJ1-2	TGTGCCAGTAGTACAGACAGGGCCTATGGCTACACCTTC	CASSTDRAYGYTF
15	TRBV5-6	few	NA	TRBJ2-5	TGTGCCAGCAGCCCACGAATAGGCGGGGAAGAGACCCAGTACTTC	CASSPRIGGEETQYF
14	TRBV6-5	NA	NA	TRBJ1-2	TGTGCCAGCAGTTACCGGGGAAACTACTATGGCTACACCTTC	CASSYRGNYYGYTF
15	TRBV6-5	few	TRBD1	TRBJ1-5	TGTGCCAGCAGCCCAGACAGGGATAGCAATCAGCCCCAGCATTTT	CASSPDRDSNQPQHF
18	TRBV4-1	NA	NA	TRBJ2-1	TGCGCCAGCAGCCAAGGAACCGCCGGGACATGGGCGGGTAATGAGCAGTTCTTC	CASSQGTAGTWAGNEQFF
14	TRBV5-4	NA	TRBD1	TRBJ1-1	TGTGCCAGCAGCCCGGGACAGGGAGGGACTGAAGCTTTCTTT	CASSPGQGGTEAFF
17	TRBV30	NA	NA	TRBJ2-7	TGTGCCTGGACCGCCGGGAGTAGCGCAAAAAACTCCTACGAGCAGTACTTC	CAWTAGSSAKNSYEQYF
16	TRBV7-9	NA	TRBD1	TRBJ2-7	TGTGCCAGCAGCTTGTTACCTGGGGGACAGATCCACGAGCAGTACTTC	CASSLLPGGQIHEQYF
12	TRBV2	NA	NA	TRBJ2-1	TGTGCCAGCAGTGAAATCCGAGCTGAGCAGTTCTTC	CASSEIRAEQFF
14	TRBV28	NA	TRBD1	TRBJ1-2	TGTGCCAGCAGACTAGGGACAGTCCCCTATGGCTACACCTTC	CASRLGTVPYGYTF
12	TRBV7-6	NA	NA	TRBJ1-1	TGTGCCAGCAGCAATCTTAACACTGAAGCTTTCTTT	CASSNLNTEAFF
17	TRBV11-1	NA	TRBD2	TRBJ2-1	TGTGCCAGCAGCTTATATTCTGCTAGCGGGGTCCACAATGAGCAGTTCTTC	CASSLYSASGVHNEQFF
14	TRBV9	NA	NA	TRBJ1-1	TGTGCCAGCAGCGTAGATGCACAGAACACTGAAGCTTTCTTT	CASSVDAQNTEAFF
16	TRBV27	NA	NA	TRBJ2-7	TGTGCCAGCAGTTTAAGGGGGGGCCAAGCTGCCTACGAGCAGTACTTC	CASSLRGGQAAYEQYF
15	TRBV5-8	once	TRBD1	TRBJ2-7	TGTGCCAGCAGCTGGGGACAGGGGCCCTCCTACGAGCAGTACTTC	CASSWGQGPSYEQYF
13	TRBV7-2	NA	NA	TRBJ2-7	TGTGCCAGCAGCTTATTTTGGCGGCACGAGCAGTACTTC	CASSLFWRHEQYF
14	TRBV30	NA	NA	TRBJ1-5	TGTGCCTGGAGTATTGGGACTAAAAATCAGCCCCAGCATTTT	CAWSIGTKNQPQHF
15	TRBV27	few	NA	TRBJ1-1	TGTGCCAGCAGTTCGGCAGGAGGTATGAACACTGAAGCTTTCTTT	CASSSAGGMNTEAFF
13	TRBV4-3	NA	TRBD1	TRBJ2-7	TGCGCCAGCAGCCAGGGGACAGGGACCGAGCAGTACTTC	CASSQGTGTEQYF
15	TRBV9	NA	TRBD1	TRBJ2-7	TGTGCCAGCAGCGAGTCAGGGACAGAGTCCTACGAGCAGTACTTC	CASSESGTESYEQYF
16	TRBV28	once	TRBD2	TRBJ2-1	TGTGCCAGCAGTTTATTGGCTAGCGGGACCCACTGGGAGCAGTTCTTC	CASSLLASGTHWEQFF
15	TRBV28	NA	TRBD2	TRBJ2-5	TGTGCCAGCAGTTTAACGGGAGGGCCTGGAGAGACCCAGTACTTC	CASSLTGGPGETQYF
15	TRBV28	NA	TRBD1	TRBJ1-5	TGTGCCAGCAGTTTTCCACGGGACAGGGGTCAGCCCCAGCATTTT	CASSFPRDRGQPQHF
16	TRBV27	NA	NA	TRBJ1-5	TGTGCCAGCAGTTTATCGGGGCGACAGGGCAATCAGCCCCAGCATTTT	CASSLSGRQGNQPQHF
17	TRBV4-1	NA	NA	TRBJ1-1	TGCGCCAGCAGCCAAGATCTCGGGAAAGAGGGGAACACTGAAGCTTTCTTT	CASSQDLGKEGNTEAFF
14	TRBV7-6	NA	NA	TRBJ2-5	TGTGCCAGCAGCTTCCGCAGGTACCAAGAGACCCAGTACTTC	CASSFRRYQETQYF
16	TRBV23-1	NA	NA	TRBJ2-1	TGCGCCATTACAGGGTTCGGGGGGACTTCCTACAATGAGCAGTTCTTC	CAITGFGGTSYNEQFF
14	TRBV13	NA	NA	TRBJ2-1	TGTGCCAGCAGACCGGAGGGCCGCTACAATGAGCAGTTCTTC	CASRPEGRYNEQFF
15	TRBV5-1	NA	TRBD1	TRBJ2-7	TGCGCCAGCAGCTTGAGGGACAGGGGGCACCACGAGCAGTACTTC	CASSLRDRGHHEQYF
17	TRBV27	NA	NA	TRBJ1-6	TGTGCCAGCAGTTTATACTCAGCGAGCTCCTATAATTCACCCCTCCACTTT	CASSLYSASSYNSPLHF
16	TRBV19	NA	NA	TRBJ2-7	TGTGCCAGTAGTAATCAGGGCAGGGGCCCCCTCTACGAGCAGTACTTC	CASSNQGRGPLYEQYF
14	TRBV6-5	once	TRBD1	TRBJ1-2	TGTGCCAGCCTTGGGACAGTCCCTAACTATGGCTACACCTTC	CASLGTVPNYGYTF
14	TRBV4-3	NA	NA	TRBJ2-1	TGCGCCAGCAGTTATGTCGGGGTTTACAATGAGCAGTTCTTC	CASSYVGVYNEQFF
18	TRBV13	NA	NA	TRBJ1-2	TGTGCCAGCAGCTTAAAATTCGATGGGGGACCCGGGGGTTATGGCTACACCTTC	CASSLKFDGGPGGYGYTF
17	TRBV7-6	NA	TRBD2	TRBJ2-3	TGTGCCAGCAGCCAGGGACTAGCGGGCACTAGCACAGATACGCAGTATTTT	CASSQGLAGTSTDTQYF
17	TRBV28	NA	NA	TRBJ1-5	TGTGCCAGCAGCTCTAAGGTGCGAGGGCCCTTCAATCAGCCCCAGCATTTT	CASSSKVRGPFNQPQHF
16	TRBV5-1	NA	TRBD1	TRBJ1-1	TGCGCCAGCACTAAGACAGGGAAGGGGATGAACACTGAAGCTTTCTTT	CASTKTGKGMNTEAFF
15	TRBV11-2	NA	TRBD2	TRBJ2-7	TGTGCCAGCAGCTTAGACCAGCGGGAGGCCTACGAGCAGTACTTC	CASSLDQREAYEQYF
14	TRBV28	NA	NA	TRBJ1-1	TGTGCCAGCAGTTCCTGGACAGTGAACACTGAAGCTTTCTTT	CASSSWTVNTEAFF
15	TRBV9	NA	NA	TRBJ1-1	TGTGCCAGCAGCCCCGTGGGGGGTTTCAACACTGAAGCTTTCTTT	CASSPVGGFNTEAFF
18	TRBV11-2	NA	TRBD2	TRBJ2-3	TGTGCCAGCAGCTCGGCTACGCGGGTAGCGGGGGTGACAGATACGCAGTATTTT	CASSSATRVAGVTDTQYF
14	TRBV2	NA	NA	TRBJ2-3	TGTGCCAGCAGACCCAGACAGCTCACAGATACGCAGTATTTT	CASRPRQLTDTQYF
18	TRBV5-6	NA	TRBD1	TRBJ1-3	TGTGCCAGCAGCTTGGAAGGGCAGGGGGCCCGATTCGGGAACACCATATATTTT	CASSLEGQGARFGNTIYF
17	TRBV28	few	TRBD1	TRBJ1-6	TGTGCCAGCAGTCCGACCGGGGGACAGGGGGCTAGTTCACCCCTCCACTTT	CASSPTGGQGASSPLHF
19	TRBV5-1	NA	TRBD1	TRBJ2-2	TGCGCCAGCAGCGAAAATCACCCCCCGGGACAGGGGGAGCCCGGGGAGCTGTTTTTT	CASSENHPPGQGEPGELFF
18	TRBV27	NA	TRBD2	TRBJ2-1	TGTGCCAGCAGTTCACAGGGGAATTTTACTAGCGGGAGAAATGAGCAGTTCTTC	CASSSQGNFTSGRNEQFF
16	TRBV28	NA	TRBD1	TRBJ1-2	TGTGCCAGCAGTTTAACCGGACAGGGGGTAATAGGTGGCTACACCTTC	CASSLTGQGVIGGYTF
15	TRBV9	NA	TRBD2	TRBJ2-5	TGTGCCAGCAGCGCCGCAGCGGGAGGGCTAGAGACCCAGTACTTC	CASSAAAGGLETQYF
16	TRBV6-5	NA	TRBD2	TRBJ2-3	TGTGCCAGCAGTTACTCCCAGCGGGAAAGCACAGATACGCAGTATTTT	CASSYSQRESTDTQYF
15	TRBV7-3	NA	NA	TRBJ2-7	TGTGCCAGCAGCTTAATAGGACTCGGCACCTACGAGCAGTACTTC	CASSLIGLGTYEQYF
13	TRBV5-6	once	NA	TRBJ1-1	TGTGCCAGCAGCTTCCCTAGAGTCACTGAAGCTTTCTTT	CASSFPRVTEAFF
16	TRBV4-3	NA	NA	TRBJ1-2	TGCGCCAGCAGCCAAGATAGGGAGCCCCTCGGGAGAGGCTACACCTTC	CASSQDREPLGRGYTF
15	TRBV4-2	NA	TRBD1	TRBJ1-2	TGTGCCAGCAGCCAAACGACAGGGGTTAACTATGGCTACACCTTC	CASSQTTGVNYGYTF
14	TRBV30	NA	TRBD1	TRBJ2-2	TGTGCCAGCCAACAGGGGGCAGGTACCGGGGAGCTGTTTTTT	CASQQGAGTGELFF